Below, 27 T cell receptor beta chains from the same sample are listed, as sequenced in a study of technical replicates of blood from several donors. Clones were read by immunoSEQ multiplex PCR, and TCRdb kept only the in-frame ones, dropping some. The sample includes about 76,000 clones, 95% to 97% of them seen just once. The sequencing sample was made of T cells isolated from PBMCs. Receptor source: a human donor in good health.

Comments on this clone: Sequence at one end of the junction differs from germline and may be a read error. This CDR3 is CASSLTSGANTGELFF. Written as DNA, the CDR3 is TGTGCCAGCAGCCTAACTAGCGGAGCGAACACCGGGGAGCTGTTTTTT. The V and J genes are TRBV7-3 and TRBJ2-2; TRBD2 aligns across 8 bases. The CDR3 sequence is 16 residues long. Germline CDR1 reads SGHTA; CDR2 reads FQGTGA.

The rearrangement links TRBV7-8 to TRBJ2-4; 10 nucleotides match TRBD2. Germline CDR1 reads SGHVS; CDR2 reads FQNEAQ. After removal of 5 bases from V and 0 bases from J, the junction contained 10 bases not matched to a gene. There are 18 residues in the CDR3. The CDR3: CASSPGLARRLAKNIQYF. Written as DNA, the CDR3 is TGTGCCAGCAGCCCGGGACTAGCGAGGCGGCTAGCCAAAAACATTCAGTACTTC. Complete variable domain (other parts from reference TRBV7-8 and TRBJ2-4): GAGVSQSPRYKVAKRGQDVALRCDPISGHVSLFWYQQALGQGPEFLTYFQNEAQLDKSGLPSDRFFAERPEGSVSTLKIQRTQQEDSAVYLCASSPGLARRLAKNIQYFGAGTRLSVL.

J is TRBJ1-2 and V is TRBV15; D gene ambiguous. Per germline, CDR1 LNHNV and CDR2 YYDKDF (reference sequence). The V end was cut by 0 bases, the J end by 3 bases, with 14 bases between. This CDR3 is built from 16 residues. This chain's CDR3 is CATSREVVGEDYGYTF. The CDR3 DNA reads TGTGCCACCAGCAGAGAGGTAGTCGGGGAGGACTATGGCTACACCTTC.

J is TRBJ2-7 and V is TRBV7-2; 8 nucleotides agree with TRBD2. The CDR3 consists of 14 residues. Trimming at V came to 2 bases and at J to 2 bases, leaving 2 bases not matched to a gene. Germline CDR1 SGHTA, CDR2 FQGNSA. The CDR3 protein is CASSLLAGAYEQYF. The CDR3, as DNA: TGTGCCAGCAGCTTACTAGCGGGCGCCTACGAGCAGTACTTC.

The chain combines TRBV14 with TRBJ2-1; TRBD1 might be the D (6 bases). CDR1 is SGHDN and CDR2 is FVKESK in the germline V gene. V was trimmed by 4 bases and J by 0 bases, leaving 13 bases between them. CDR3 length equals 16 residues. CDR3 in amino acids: CASSLTGFSSYNEQFF. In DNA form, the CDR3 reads TGTGCCAGCAGCCTAACAGGGTTCAGCTCCTACAATGAGCAGTTCTTC.

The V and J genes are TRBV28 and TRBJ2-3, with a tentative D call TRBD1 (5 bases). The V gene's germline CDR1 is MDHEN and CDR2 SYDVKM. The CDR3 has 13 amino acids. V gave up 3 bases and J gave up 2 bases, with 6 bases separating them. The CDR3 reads CASSFRATDTQYF. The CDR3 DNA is TGTGCCAGCAGTTTCAGGGCCACAGATACGCAGTATTTT.

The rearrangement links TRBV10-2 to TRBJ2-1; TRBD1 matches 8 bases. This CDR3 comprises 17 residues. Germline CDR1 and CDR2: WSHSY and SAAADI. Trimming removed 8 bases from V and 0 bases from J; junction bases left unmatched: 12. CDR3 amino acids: CASQSGGWASSYNEQFF. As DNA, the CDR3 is TGCGCCAGCCAATCAGGGGGCTGGGCAAGCTCCTACAATGAGCAGTTCTTC.

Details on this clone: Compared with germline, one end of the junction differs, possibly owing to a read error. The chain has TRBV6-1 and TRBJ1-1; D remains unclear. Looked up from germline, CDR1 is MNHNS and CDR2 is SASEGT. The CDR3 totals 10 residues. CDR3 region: CASSEVFQIF. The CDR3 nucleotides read TGTGCCAGCAGTGAAGTATTTCAGATCTTT.

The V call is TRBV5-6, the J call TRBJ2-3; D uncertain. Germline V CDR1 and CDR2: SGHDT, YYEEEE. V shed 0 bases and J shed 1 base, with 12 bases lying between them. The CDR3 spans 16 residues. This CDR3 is CASSLVLGLGTDTQYF. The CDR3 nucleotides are TGTGCCAGCAGCTTGGTTCTCGGGTTGGGCACAGATACGCAGTATTTT.

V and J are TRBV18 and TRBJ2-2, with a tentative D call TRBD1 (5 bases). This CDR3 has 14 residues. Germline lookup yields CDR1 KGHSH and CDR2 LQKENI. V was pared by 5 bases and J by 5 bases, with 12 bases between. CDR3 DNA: TGTGCCAGCTCAGCGAGCACAGGTACCGGGGAGCTGTTTTTT. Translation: CASSASTGTGELFF.

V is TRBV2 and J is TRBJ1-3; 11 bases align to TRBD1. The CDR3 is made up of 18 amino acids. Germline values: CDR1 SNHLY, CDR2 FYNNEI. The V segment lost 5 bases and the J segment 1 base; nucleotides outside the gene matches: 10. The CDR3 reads CASSHHRDRGSSGNTIYF. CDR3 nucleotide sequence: TGTGCCAGCAGTCACCACCGGGACAGGGGGTCTTCTGGAAACACCATATATTTT.

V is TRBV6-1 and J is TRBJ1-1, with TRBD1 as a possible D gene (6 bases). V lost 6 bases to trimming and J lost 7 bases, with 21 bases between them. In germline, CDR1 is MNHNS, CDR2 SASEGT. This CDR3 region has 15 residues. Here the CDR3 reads CASRSDPGTKDEAFF. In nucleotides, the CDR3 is TGTGCCAGCAGGTCTGACCCCGGGACAAAAGATGAAGCTTTCTTT.

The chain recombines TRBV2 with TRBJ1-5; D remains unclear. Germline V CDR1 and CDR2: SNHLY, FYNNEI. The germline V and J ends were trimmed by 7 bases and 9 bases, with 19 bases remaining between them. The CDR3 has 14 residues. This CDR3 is CASTFWPSSGPQHF. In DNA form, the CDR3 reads TGTGCCAGCACGTTCTGGCCCAGCTCGGGGCCCCAGCATTTT.

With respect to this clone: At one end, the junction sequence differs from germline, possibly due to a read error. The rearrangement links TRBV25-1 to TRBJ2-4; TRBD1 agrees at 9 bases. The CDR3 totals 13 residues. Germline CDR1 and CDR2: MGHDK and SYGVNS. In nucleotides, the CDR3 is TGTGCCAGCAGTGAGACCTACGGGACAGGGATTCACTTC. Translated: CASSETYGTGIHF.

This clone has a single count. CDR3 sequence reads: CASSLDSPEAFF. CDR3 bases: TGTGCCAGCAGCTTAGACAGCCCTGAAGCTTTCTTT. The rearrangement links TRBV7-9 to TRBJ1-1; unclear D gene. The CDR3 covers 12 residues. Germline CDR1 SEHNR, CDR2 FQNEAQ (reference sequence). V lost 1 base and J 6 bases, leaving 6 bases between the germline ends.

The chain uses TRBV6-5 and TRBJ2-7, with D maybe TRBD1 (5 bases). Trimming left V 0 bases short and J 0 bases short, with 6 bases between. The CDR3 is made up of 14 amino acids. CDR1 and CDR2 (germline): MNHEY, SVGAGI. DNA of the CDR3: TGTGCCAGCAGTTACTCAGGGGACTCCTACGAGCAGTACTTC. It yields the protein CASSYSGDSYEQYF.

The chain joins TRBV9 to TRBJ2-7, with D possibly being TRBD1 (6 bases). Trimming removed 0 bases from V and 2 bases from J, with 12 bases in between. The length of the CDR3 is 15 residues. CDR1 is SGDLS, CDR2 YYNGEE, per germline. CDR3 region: CASSVASGQPYEQYF. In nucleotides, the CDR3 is TGTGCCAGCAGCGTAGCTTCAGGACAGCCCTACGAGCAGTACTTC.

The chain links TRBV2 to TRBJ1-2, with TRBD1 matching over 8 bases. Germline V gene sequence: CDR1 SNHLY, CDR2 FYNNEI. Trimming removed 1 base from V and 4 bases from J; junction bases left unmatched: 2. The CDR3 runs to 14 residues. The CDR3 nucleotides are TGTGCCAGCAGTGAAGTTGACAGGGGCTATGGCTACACCTTC. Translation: CASSEVDRGYGYTF.

The CDR3 DNA reads as TGTGCCAGCGAAGGGAATCTAGCGGGGGCCCACGAGCAGTACTTC. This encodes CASEGNLAGAHEQYF. The chain uses TRBV6-5 and TRBJ2-7, with 10 bases matching TRBD2. The CDR3 covers 15 residues. CDR1 is MNHEY, CDR2 SVGAGI, per germline. Trimming cost V 8 bases and J 5 bases; bases outside gene matches: 12.

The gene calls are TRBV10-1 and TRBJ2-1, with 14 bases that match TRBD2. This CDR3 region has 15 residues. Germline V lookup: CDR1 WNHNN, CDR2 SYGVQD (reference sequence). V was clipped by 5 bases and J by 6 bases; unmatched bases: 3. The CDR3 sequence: CASSLGLAGANEQFF. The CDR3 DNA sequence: TGCGCCAGCAGTTTGGGACTAGCGGGAGCCAATGAGCAGTTCTTC.

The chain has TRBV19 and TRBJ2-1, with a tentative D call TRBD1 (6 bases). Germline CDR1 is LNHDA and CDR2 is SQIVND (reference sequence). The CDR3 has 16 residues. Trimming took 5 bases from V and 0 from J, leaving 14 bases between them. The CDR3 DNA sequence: TGTGCCAGTAGTGTCGGACAGAGCAGCTCCTACAATGAGCAGTTCTTC. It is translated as CASSVGQSSSYNEQFF.

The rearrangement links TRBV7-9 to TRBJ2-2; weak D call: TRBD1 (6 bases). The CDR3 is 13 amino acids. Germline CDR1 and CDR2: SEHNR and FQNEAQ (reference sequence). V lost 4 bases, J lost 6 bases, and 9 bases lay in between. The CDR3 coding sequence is TGTGCCAGCAGCTCTACAGGGCCCGGGGAGCTGTTTTTT. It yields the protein CASSSTGPGELFF.

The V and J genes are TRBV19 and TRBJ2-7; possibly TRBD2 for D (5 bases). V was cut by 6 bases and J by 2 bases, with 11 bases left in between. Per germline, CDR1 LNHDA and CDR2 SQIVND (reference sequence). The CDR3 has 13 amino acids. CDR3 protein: CASRAKAAYEQYF. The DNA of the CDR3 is TGTGCCAGTAGGGCTAAAGCGGCCTACGAGCAGTACTTC. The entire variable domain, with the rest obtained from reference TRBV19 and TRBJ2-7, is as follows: DGGITQSPKYLFRKEGQNVTLSCEQNLNHDAMYWYRQDPGQGLRLIYYSQIVNDFQKGDIAEGYSVSREKKESFPLTVTSAQKNPTAFYLCASRAKAAYEQYFGPGTRLTVT.

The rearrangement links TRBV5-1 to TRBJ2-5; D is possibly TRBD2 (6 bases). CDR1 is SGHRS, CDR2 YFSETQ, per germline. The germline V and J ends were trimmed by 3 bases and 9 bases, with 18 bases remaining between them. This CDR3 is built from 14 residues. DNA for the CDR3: TGCGCCAGCAGCTCTGATGCCGGTACGGGGGCCCAGTACTTC. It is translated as CASSSDAGTGAQYF.

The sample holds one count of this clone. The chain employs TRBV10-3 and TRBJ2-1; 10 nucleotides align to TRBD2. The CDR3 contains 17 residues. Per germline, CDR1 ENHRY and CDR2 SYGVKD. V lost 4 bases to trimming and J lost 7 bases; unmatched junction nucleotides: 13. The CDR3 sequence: CAISAGGSGRSGNEQFF. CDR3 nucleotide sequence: TGTGCCATCAGTGCCGGGGGTAGCGGGAGGTCGGGTAATGAGCAGTTCTTC.

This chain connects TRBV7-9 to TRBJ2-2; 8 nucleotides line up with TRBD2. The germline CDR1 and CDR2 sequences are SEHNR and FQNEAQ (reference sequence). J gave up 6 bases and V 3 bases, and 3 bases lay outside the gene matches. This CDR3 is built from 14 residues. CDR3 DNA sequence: TGTGCCAGCAGCTTGGCGGGGGGCCCCGGGGAGCTGTTTTTT. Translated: CASSLAGGPGELFF.

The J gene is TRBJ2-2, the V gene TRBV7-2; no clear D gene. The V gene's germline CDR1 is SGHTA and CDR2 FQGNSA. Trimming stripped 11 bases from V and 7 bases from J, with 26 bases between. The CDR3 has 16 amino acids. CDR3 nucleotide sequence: TGTGCCGCGAGTCGCCCCCTACTAAGTTTGGGCGGGGAGCTGTTTTTT. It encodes CAASRPLLSLGGELFF.